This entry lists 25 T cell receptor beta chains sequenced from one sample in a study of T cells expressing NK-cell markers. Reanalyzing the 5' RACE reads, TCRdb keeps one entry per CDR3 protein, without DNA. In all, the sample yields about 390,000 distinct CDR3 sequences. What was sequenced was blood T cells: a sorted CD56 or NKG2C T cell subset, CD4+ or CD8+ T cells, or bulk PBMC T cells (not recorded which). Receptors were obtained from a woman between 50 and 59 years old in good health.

This CDR3 is CASHGSPDTQYF. The chain uses TRBV10-3 and TRBJ2-3. Germline CDR1 ENHRY, CDR2 SYGVKD. This CDR3 is 12 amino acids long.

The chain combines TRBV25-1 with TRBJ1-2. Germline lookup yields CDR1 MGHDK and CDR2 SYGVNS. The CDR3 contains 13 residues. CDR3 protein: CASRNSPLSGYTF.

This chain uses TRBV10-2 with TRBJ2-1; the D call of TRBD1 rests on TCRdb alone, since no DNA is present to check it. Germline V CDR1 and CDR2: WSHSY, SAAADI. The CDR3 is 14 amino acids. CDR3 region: CASSRDGGMNEQFF.

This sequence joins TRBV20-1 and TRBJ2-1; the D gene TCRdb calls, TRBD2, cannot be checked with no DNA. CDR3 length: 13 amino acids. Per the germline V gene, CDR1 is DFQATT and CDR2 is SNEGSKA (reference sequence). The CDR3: CSANPSSYNEQFF.

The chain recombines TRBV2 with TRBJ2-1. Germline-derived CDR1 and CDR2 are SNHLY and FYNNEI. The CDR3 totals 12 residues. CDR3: CASIRVDNEQFF. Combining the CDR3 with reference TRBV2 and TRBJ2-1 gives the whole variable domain EPEVTQTPSHQVTQMGQEVILRCVPISNHLYFYWYRQILGQKVEFLVSFYNNEISEKSEIFDDQFSVERPDGSNFTLKIRSTKLEDSAMYFCASIRVDNEQFFGPGTRLTVL.

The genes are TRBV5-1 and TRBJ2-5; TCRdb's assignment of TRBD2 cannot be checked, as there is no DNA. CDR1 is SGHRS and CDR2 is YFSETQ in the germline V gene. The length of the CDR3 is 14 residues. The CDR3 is CASSNMGLQETQYF.

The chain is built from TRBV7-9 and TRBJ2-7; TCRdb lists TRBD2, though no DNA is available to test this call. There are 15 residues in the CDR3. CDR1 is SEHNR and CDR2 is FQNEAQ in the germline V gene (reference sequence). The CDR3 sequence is CASSDYRLAAYEQYF.

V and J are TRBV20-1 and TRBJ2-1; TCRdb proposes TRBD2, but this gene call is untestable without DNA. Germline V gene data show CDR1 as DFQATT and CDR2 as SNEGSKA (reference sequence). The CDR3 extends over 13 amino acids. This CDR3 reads CSAASGSVDEQFF.

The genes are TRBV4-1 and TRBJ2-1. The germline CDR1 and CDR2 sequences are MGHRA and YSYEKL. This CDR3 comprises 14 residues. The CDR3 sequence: CASSQVGGDYEQFF.

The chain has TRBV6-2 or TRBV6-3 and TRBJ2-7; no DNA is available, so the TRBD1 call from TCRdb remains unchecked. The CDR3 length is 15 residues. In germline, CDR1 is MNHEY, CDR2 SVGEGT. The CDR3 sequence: CASIPTGVSSYEQYF.

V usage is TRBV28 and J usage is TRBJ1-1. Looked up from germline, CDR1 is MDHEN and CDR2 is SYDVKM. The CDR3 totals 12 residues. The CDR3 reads CASSLDRGKAFF.

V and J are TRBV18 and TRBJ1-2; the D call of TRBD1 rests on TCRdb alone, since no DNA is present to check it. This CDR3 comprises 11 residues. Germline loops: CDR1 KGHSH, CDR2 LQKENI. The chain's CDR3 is CASSGTGVATF.

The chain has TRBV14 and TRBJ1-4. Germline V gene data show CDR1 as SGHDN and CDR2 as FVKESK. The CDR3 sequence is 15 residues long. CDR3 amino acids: CASSQGWGGGEKLFF.

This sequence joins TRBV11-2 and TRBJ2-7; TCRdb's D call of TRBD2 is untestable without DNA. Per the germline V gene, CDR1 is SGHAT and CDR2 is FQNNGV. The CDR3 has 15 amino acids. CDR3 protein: CASSLAGTSEYEQYF.

CDR3 residues: CASSLFDEQFF. V is TRBV11-3 and J is TRBJ2-1. This CDR3 comprises 11 residues. Per the germline V gene, CDR1 is SGHNT and CDR2 is YENEEA.

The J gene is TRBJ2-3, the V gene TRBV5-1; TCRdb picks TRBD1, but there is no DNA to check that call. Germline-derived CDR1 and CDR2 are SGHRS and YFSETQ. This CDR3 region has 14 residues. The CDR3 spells CASGEMGGPDTQYF.

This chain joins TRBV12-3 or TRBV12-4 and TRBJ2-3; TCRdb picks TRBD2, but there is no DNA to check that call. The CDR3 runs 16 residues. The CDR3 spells CASRRSGPASTDTQYF.

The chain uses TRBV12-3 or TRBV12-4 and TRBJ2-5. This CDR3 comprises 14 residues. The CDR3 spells CASSLSGNQETQYF.

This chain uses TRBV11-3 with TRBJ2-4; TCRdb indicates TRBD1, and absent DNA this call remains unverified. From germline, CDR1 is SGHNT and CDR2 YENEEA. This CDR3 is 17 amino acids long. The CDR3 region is CASSLALDRVGKNIQYF.

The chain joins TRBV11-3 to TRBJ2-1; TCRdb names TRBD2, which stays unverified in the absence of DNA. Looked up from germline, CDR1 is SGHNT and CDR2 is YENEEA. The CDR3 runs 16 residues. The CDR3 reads CASSLAGGAQGRSQFF.

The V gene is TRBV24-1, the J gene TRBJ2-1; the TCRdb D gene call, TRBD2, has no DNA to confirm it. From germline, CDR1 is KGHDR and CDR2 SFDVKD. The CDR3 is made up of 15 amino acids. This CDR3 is CATSAILAKYNEQFF.

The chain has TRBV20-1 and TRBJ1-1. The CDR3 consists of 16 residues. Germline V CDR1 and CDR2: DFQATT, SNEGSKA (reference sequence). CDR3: CSAREGRGYLNTEAFF.

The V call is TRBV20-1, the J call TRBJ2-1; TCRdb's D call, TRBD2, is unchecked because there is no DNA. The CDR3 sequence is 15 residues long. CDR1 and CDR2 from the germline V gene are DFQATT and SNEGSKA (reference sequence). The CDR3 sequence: CSADLPSGRVNEQFF.

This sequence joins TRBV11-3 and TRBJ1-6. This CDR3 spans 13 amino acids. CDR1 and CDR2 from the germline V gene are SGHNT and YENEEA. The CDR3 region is CASSLDLGSPLHF.

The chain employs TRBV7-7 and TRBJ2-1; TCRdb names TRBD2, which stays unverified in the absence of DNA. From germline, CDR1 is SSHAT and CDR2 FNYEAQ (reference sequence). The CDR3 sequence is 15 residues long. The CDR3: CASTLTLAAYNEQFF.